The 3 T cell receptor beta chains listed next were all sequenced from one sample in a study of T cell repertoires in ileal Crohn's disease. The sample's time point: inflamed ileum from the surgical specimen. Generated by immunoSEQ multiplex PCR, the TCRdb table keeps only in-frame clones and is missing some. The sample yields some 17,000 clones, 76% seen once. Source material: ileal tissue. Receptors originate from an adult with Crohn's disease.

CDR3 nucleotide sequence: TGTGCCAGCAGTGAAGCGTTCGCAGGGGGCCACGAGCAGTACTTC. Protein product: CASSEAFAGGHEQYF. This sequence joins TRBV2 and TRBJ2-7; 8 nucleotides line up with TRBD1. From germline, CDR1 is SNHLY and CDR2 FYNNEI. CDR3 length equals 15 residues. V lost 0 bases and J lost 5; bases outside the gene matches: 6.

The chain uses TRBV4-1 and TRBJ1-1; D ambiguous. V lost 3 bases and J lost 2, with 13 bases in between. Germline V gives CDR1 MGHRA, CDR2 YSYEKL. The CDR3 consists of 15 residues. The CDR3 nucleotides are TGCGCCAGCAGCCACGACTTCCCCTCTAACACTGAAGCTTTCTTT. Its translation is CASSHDFPSNTEAFF.

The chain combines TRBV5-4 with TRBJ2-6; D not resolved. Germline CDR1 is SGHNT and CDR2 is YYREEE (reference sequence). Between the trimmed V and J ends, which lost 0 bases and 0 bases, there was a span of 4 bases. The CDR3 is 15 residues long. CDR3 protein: CASSLAGSGANVLTF. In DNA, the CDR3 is TGTGCCAGCAGCTTGGCGGGCTCTGGGGCCAACGTCCTGACTTTC.